One and the same sample provided the 27 T cell receptor beta chains below, sequenced in a study of cytomegalovirus exposure and HLA in healthy donors. TCRdb's table, derived via immunoSEQ multiplex PCR, lists solely in-frame clones and lacks some. The sample lists 66,000 or so clones, around 97% occurring once. Specimen: PBMCs. Every receptor here comes from a woman between 18 and 29 years old in good health and CMV-seropositive.

The chain has TRBV30 and TRBJ2-1, with 8 positions matching TRBD2. This CDR3 has 13 amino acids. With 1 base clipped from V and 9 bases from J, the junction kept 5 bases outside the gene matches. In germline, CDR1 is GTSNPN, CDR2 SVGIG (reference sequence). CDR3 amino acids: CAWSAGGPSEQFF. CDR3 bases: TGTGCCTGGAGTGCGGGAGGGCCCAGTGAGCAGTTCTTC. Based on the CDR3 plus reference TRBV30 and TRBJ2-1, the full variable domain is SQTIHQWPATLVQPVGSPLSLECTVEGTSNPNLYWYRQAAGRGLQLLFYSVGIGQISSEVPQNLSASRPQDRQFILSSKKLLLSDSGFYLCAWSAGGPSEQFFGPGTRLTVL.

The gene calls are TRBV7-3 and TRBJ2-1; D is possibly TRBD2 (6 bases). CDR1 SGHTA and CDR2 FQGTGA come from the germline V gene. V lost 5 bases, J lost 12 bases, and 23 bases lay in between. The CDR3 runs to 15 residues. The CDR3 loop reads CASSQGLVGAGGQFF. CDR3 sequence (DNA): TGTGCCAGCAGCCAGGGCCTCGTCGGAGCCGGGGGGCAGTTCTTC.

This clone was seen more than once but under ten times. The chain couples TRBV6-1 to TRBJ1-2; a weak D match, TRBD1 (5 bases). Per the germline V gene, CDR1 is MNHNS and CDR2 is SASEGT. The CDR3 has 15 amino acids. Trimming pared 1 base from V and 4 bases from J, leaving 13 bases between. The CDR3 nucleotides are TGTGCCAGCAGTGAAGACGGGGGAGGTAGCTATGGCTACACCTTC. Protein product: CASSEDGGGSYGYTF.

The J gene is TRBJ1-5, the V gene TRBV4-1, with 7 bases lining up with TRBD1. The CDR3 extends over 18 amino acids. Germline V CDR1 and CDR2: MGHRA, YSYEKL. The J segment lost 7 bases and the V segment lost 1 base, leaving 16 bases of the junction unmatched. The CDR3 reads CASSQGLKGARVQQPQHF. The CDR3 DNA reads as TGCGCCAGCAGCCAAGGATTAAAGGGGGCCAGGGTACAGCAGCCCCAGCATTTT.

The chain links TRBV18 to TRBJ2-3, with 7 bases that match TRBD2. The germline V gene has CDR1 KGHSH and CDR2 LQKENI. Unmatched junction bases numbered 14, after V lost 5 bases and J lost 0 bases. The CDR3 contains 18 residues. The chain's CDR3 is CASSLVPQTTSSTDTQYF. In DNA form, the CDR3 reads TGTGCCAGCTCATTGGTCCCCCAGACGACTAGCAGCACAGATACGCAGTATTTT.

The chain has TRBV2 and TRBJ2-3; TRBD2 matches 8 bases. The CDR3 is 16 residues long. With V trimmed by 2 bases and J by 6 bases, 10 bases remained unmatched. Looked up from germline, CDR1 is SNHLY and CDR2 is FYNNEI. The CDR3 loop is CASSEKKGLVGDTQYF. The CDR3 nucleotides read TGTGCCAGCAGTGAAAAAAAGGGACTAGTGGGTGATACGCAGTATTTT. Supplemented by reference TRBV2 and TRBJ2-3, the full variable domain reads EPEVTQTPSHQVTQMGQEVILRCVPISNHLYFYWYRQILGQKVEFLVSFYNNEISEKSEIFDDQFSVERPDGSNFTLKIRSTKLEDSAMYFCASSEKKGLVGDTQYFGPGTRLTVL.

The chain recombines TRBV28 with TRBJ1-5; TRBD1 might be the D (6 bases). V was pared by 7 bases and J by 5 bases, with 18 bases between. The CDR3 sequence is 15 residues long. The germline V gene has CDR1 MDHEN and CDR2 SYDVKM. The CDR3 sequence is CASTPMGGGDQPQHF. Here the CDR3 DNA reads TGTGCCAGCACCCCCATGGGAGGGGGAGATCAGCCCCAGCATTTT.

The V gene is TRBV30, the J gene TRBJ2-7; D ambiguous. The CDR3 spans 15 residues. The germline CDR1 and CDR2 sequences are GTSNPN and SVGIG (reference sequence). V was pared by 0 bases and J by 2 bases, with 14 bases between. CDR3 coding DNA: TGTGCCTGGAGTGTACCACCCCAACTCACCTACGAGCAGTACTTC. Translating it yields CAWSVPPQLTYEQYF.

The rearrangement joins TRBV10-3 to TRBJ2-3, with 7 bases lining up with TRBD2. The CDR3 sequence is 16 residues long. Looked up from germline, CDR1 is ENHRY and CDR2 is SYGVKD. J lost 2 bases, V lost 0 bases, and 5 bases had no gene match. The CDR3 loop reads CAISESLAENTDTQYF. Written as DNA, the CDR3 is TGTGCCATCAGTGAGTCGCTAGCGGAGAACACAGATACGCAGTATTTT.

The V and J genes are TRBV7-3 and TRBJ2-3; 7 nucleotides line up with TRBD2. The germline V gene encodes CDR1 SGHTA and CDR2 FQGTGA. The CDR3 is 14 amino acids. J lost 2 bases, V lost 3 bases, and 2 bases had no gene match. The CDR3 sequence: CASSLTSSTDTQYF. CDR3 DNA sequence: TGTGCCAGCAGCTTGACTAGCTCCACAGATACGCAGTATTTT. Complete variable domain (other parts from reference TRBV7-3 and TRBJ2-3): GAGVSQTPSNKVTEKGKYVELRCDPISGHTALYWYRQSLGQGPEFLIYFQGTGAADDSGLPNDRFFAVRPEGSVSTLKIQRTERGDSAVYLCASSLTSSTDTQYFGPGTRLTVL.

The rearrangement uses TRBV27 and TRBJ1-6, with 7 bases that match TRBD1. In germline, CDR1 is MNHEY, CDR2 SMNVEV (reference sequence). The CDR3 loop spans 15 amino acids. Trimming took 5 bases from V and 7 from J; bases not matched to a gene: 8. In DNA, the CDR3 is TGTGCCAGCAGTAGGGCGACAGGGAGGAATTCACCCCTCCACTTT. The encoded protein is CASSRATGRNSPLHF.

This clone has just one count. The V call is TRBV14, the J call TRBJ2-1; 8 nucleotides align to TRBD2. This CDR3 has 15 residues. V dropped 8 bases and J dropped 4; count of bases not matched to a gene: 10. Per the germline V gene, CDR1 is SGHDN and CDR2 is FVKESK. DNA for the CDR3: TGTGCCAGCCGCCTGAGCGGGAGAACATACAATGAGCAGTTCTTC. It codes for CASRLSGRTYNEQFF.

This clone was found once. V gene TRBV30 combines with J gene TRBJ1-2; D uncertain. This CDR3 has 13 amino acids. V lost 1 base, J lost 4 bases, and 10 bases lay in between. Per the germline V gene, CDR1 is GTSNPN and CDR2 is SVGIG (reference sequence). This CDR3 is CAWSEEEGYGYTF. CDR3 coding DNA: TGTGCCTGGAGTGAGGAGGAAGGCTATGGCTACACCTTC.

J is TRBJ2-4 and V is TRBV19, with a possible D match to TRBD1 (5 bases). Looked up from germline, CDR1 is LNHDA and CDR2 is SQIVND (reference sequence). The CDR3 is 13 residues long. The ends were cut back, 10 bases at V and 4 bases at J, with 14 bases in the middle. The chain's CDR3 is CAITTEPKNIQYF. The CDR3 DNA reads as TGTGCCATCACGACAGAGCCTAAAAACATTCAGTACTTC.

The rearrangement joins TRBV28 to TRBJ1-5, with D possibly being TRBD1 (5 bases). The CDR3 is 14 amino acids. Germline loops: CDR1 MDHEN, CDR2 SYDVKM. V gave up 4 bases and J gave up 3 bases, with 10 bases separating them. DNA of the CDR3: TGTGCCAGCAGTTCTCAGGGTTTCAATCAGCCCCAGCATTTT. This gives the protein CASSSQGFNQPQHF.

The J gene is TRBJ2-7, the V gene TRBV28, with 8 positions matching TRBD1. Germline lookup yields CDR1 MDHEN and CDR2 SYDVKM. V lost 7 bases, J lost 3 bases, and 8 bases stayed unmatched. The CDR3 totals 14 residues. The CDR3 is CASILTGGNYEQYF. DNA for the CDR3: TGTGCCAGCATACTAACAGGGGGGAACTACGAGCAGTACTTC. Together with reference TRBV28 and TRBJ2-7, the CDR3 gives the full variable domain: DVKVTQSSRYLVKRTGEKVFLECVQDMDHENMFWYRQDPGLGLRLIYFSYDVKMKEKGDIPEGYSVSREKKERFSLILESASTNQTSMYLCASILTGGNYEQYFGPGTRLTVT.

This clone has just one count. This chain connects TRBV28 to TRBJ1-2, with D unclear. Trimming shortened V by 3 bases and J by 4 bases, and 9 bases separated the two germline ends. CDR3 length: 13 residues. Germline CDR1 and CDR2: MDHEN and SYDVKM. The CDR3 DNA reads TGTGCCAGCAGTTTTGGAGGCAGCTATGGCTACACCTTC. Translation gives CASSFGGSYGYTF.

The chain recombines TRBV28 with TRBJ2-3, with 8 bases that match TRBD2. In germline, CDR1 is MDHEN, CDR2 SYDVKM. The CDR3 consists of 13 residues. V trimming: 5 bases; J trimming: 4 bases; junction bases outside the gene matches: 2. CDR3: CASSPGLADTQYF. The CDR3 nucleotides are TGTGCCAGCAGTCCGGGACTAGCAGATACGCAGTATTTT.

The chain is built from TRBV9 and TRBJ2-3; 7 bases agree with TRBD2. The CDR3 has 15 amino acids. CDR1 and CDR2 (germline): SGDLS, YYNGEE. V dropped 0 bases and J dropped 0; count of bases not matched to a gene: 1. The CDR3 loop is CASSVAGGSTDTQYF. The CDR3 DNA reads as TGTGCCAGCAGCGTAGCCGGGGGGAGCACAGATACGCAGTATTTT.

The gene calls are TRBV28 and TRBJ2-5, with 11 bases aligning to TRBD2. CDR3 length: 18 residues. Losses at the gene ends were 1 base for V and 5 bases for J; bases not matched to a gene: 12. The germline V gene has CDR1 MDHEN and CDR2 SYDVKM. This CDR3 reads CASSLSRLTSGSWETQYF. The CDR3 DNA follows: TGTGCCAGCAGTTTATCTCGACTTACTAGCGGGAGCTGGGAGACCCAGTACTTC.

Remarks on this clone: The sample carries other DNA sequences with the same CDR3. The chain joins TRBV27 to TRBJ2-7, with 11 bases lining up with TRBD2. The J segment lost 5 bases and the V segment lost 6 bases, leaving 3 bases of the junction unmatched. CDR1 MNHEY and CDR2 SMNVEV come from the germline V gene (reference sequence). The CDR3 spans 13 residues. CDR3 nucleotide sequence: TGTGCCAGCAGACTAGCGGGAGCCCACGAGCAGTACTTC. This translates into CASRLAGAHEQYF.

The chain links TRBV4-1 to TRBJ2-7; TRBD2 matches at 10 bases. The length of the CDR3 is 14 residues. The germline V gene has CDR1 MGHRA and CDR2 YSYEKL. J was trimmed by 3 bases and V by 3 bases; bases with no gene match: 2. The CDR3 bases are TGCGCCAGCAGCCACCGGACTAGCGGCTACGAGCAGTACTTC. Translating it yields CASSHRTSGYEQYF.

V gene TRBV15 combines with J gene TRBJ1-2; D call uncertain. Trimming left V 3 bases short and J 0 bases short, with 5 bases between. Germline values: CDR1 LNHNV, CDR2 YYDKDF (reference sequence). This CDR3 is 13 amino acids long. Here the CDR3 reads CATSRGANYGYTF. CDR3 in DNA: TGTGCCACCAGCAGGGGAGCTAACTATGGCTACACCTTC.

The rearrangement links TRBV14 to TRBJ2-5, with a weak D call TRBD1 (5 bases). Germline lookup yields CDR1 SGHDN and CDR2 FVKESK. The CDR3 sequence is 16 residues long. Trimming stripped 6 bases from V and 4 bases from J, with 21 bases between. CDR3: CASRSPGSFFLETQYF. CDR3 in DNA: TGTGCCAGCAGATCACCAGGGTCCTTTTTCTTAGAGACCCAGTACTTC.

The chain combines TRBV19 with TRBJ1-1; D uncertain. Germline-derived CDR1 and CDR2 are LNHDA and SQIVND (reference sequence). Trimming removed 8 bases from V and 5 bases from J, with 21 bases in between. This CDR3 spans 15 amino acids. The CDR3 here is CASQRLRNAGTEAFF. The CDR3 DNA is TGTGCCAGTCAACGTCTCCGGAACGCGGGGACTGAAGCTTTCTTT.

The rearrangement uses TRBV6-5 and TRBJ1-2; 9 bases fit TRBD1. The V segment lost 4 bases and the J segment 6 bases; nucleotides outside the gene matches: 3. The CDR3 loop spans 13 amino acids. Germline V gene data show CDR1 as MNHEY and CDR2 as SVGAGI. Written as DNA, the CDR3 is TGTGCCAGCAGTTCGGGGGACAGGGATGGCTACACCTTC. Encoded protein: CASSSGDRDGYTF.

The rearrangement links TRBV10-1 to TRBJ2-1; 13 bases are shared with TRBD2. The germline V gene has CDR1 WNHNN and CDR2 SYGVQD (reference sequence). There are 15 residues in the CDR3. The ends lost 6 bases at V and 8 bases at J; junction bases unmatched: 7. In DNA, the CDR3 is TGCGCCAGCAGGTCAGGACTAGCGGGAGACCATGAGCAGTTCTTC. This codes for CASRSGLAGDHEQFF.